This T cell receptor beta chain comes out of a study of blood T cell repertoires in COVID-19. Across the whole study: Specimens from acute and convalescent COVID-19 originated in the United States, Italy and Spain.

Measured with immunoSEQ multiplex PCR; TCRdb has only the in-frame clones, and not every one. Of about 100,000 clones listed, 79% are singletons. This CDR3 spans 12 amino acids. The germline CDR1 and CDR2 sequences are DFQATT and SNEGSKA (reference sequence). Trimming took 3 bases from V and 4 from J, leaving 10 bases between them. V gene TRBV20-1 combines with J gene TRBJ2-7; D is perhaps TRBD1 (6 bases). This clonotype was obtained from a woman older than 75 with active or convalescent COVID-19. Source material: peripheral blood. The CDR3 sequence is CSASGDMYEQYF. CDR3 coding DNA: TGCAGTGCTAGTGGGGACATGTACGAGCAGTACTTC.